Presented here are 32 T cell receptor beta chains from one specimen sequenced in a study of T cell repertoires in cytomegalovirus infection. TCRdb re-derived calls from the reads in MiXCR, one entry per CDR3 protein. Of around 540,000 distinct CDR3 sequences listed, around 35% are singletons. Their antigen targets remain unknown. This specimen consisted of cultured PBMCs, obtained from culture after CMV antigen stimulation. The receptor source for this set is a human donor in good health (CMV status not recorded). Some clones in this sample may be carry-over from other donors' samples.

This clonotype was detected a few times. J is TRBJ1-4 and V is TRBV14; D ambiguous. Germline loops: CDR1 SGHDN, CDR2 FVKESK. The V end was cut by 4 bases, the J end by 6 bases, with 15 bases between. CDR3 size: 15 residues. This chain's CDR3 is CASSPTVRTHEKLFF. For the CDR3, the DNA is TGTGCCAGCAGCCCAACGGTCAGGACCCATGAAAAACTGTTTTTT.

A few counts support this clonotype. The gene calls are TRBV18 and TRBJ1-6; D perhaps matches TRBD1 (5 bases). Germline V CDR1 and CDR2: KGHSH, LQKENI. CDR3 length equals 14 residues. With 3 bases removed from V and 9 bases from J, the gap between germline ends came to 12 bases. CDR3 amino acids: CASSPTGVSSPLHF. The DNA of the CDR3 is TGTGCCAGCTCACCTACAGGTGTGAGTTCACCCCTCCACTTT. The full variable domain, with the rest looked up from reference TRBV18 and TRBJ1-6, is NAGVMQNPRHLVRRRGQEARLRCSPMKGHSHVYWYRQLPEEGLKFMVYLQKENIIDESGMPKERFSAEFPKEGPSILRIQQVVRGDSAAYFCASSPTGVSSPLHFGNGTRLTVT.

The chain employs TRBV20-1 and TRBJ2-1; the match to TRBD2 covers 13 bases. The CDR3 covers 18 residues. The germline gives CDR1 DFQATT, CDR2 SNEGSKA (reference sequence). J was trimmed by 1 base and V by 2 bases; bases with no gene match: 8. In DNA form, the CDR3 reads TGCAGTGCTAGAAGGACTAGCGGGAGTGTTAAGTCCTACAATGAGCAGTTCTTC. It codes for CSARRTSGSVKSYNEQFF.

The table lists this clonotype with many counts. The V gene is TRBV11-2, the J gene TRBJ2-2, with D perhaps being TRBD1 or TRBD2 (5 bases each). Germline V lookup: CDR1 SGHAT, CDR2 FQNNGV. Trimming shortened V by 5 bases and J by 1 base, and 11 bases separated the two germline ends. The CDR3 runs to 15 residues. The CDR3 region is CASSLGPRNTGELFF. CDR3 in DNA: TGTGCCAGCAGCCTGGGACCAAGGAACACCGGGGAGCTGTTTTTT. The whole variable domain, filled in from reference TRBV11-2 and TRBJ2-2, reads EAGVAQSPRYKIIEKRQSVAFWCNPISGHATLYWYQQILGQGPKLLIQFQNNGVVDDSQLPKDRFSAERLKGVDSTLKIQPAKLEDSAVYLCASSLGPRNTGELFFGEGSRLTVL.

The chain combines TRBV2 with TRBJ2-7; possibly TRBD2 for D (6 bases). The ends were cut back, 6 bases at V and 7 bases at J, with 19 bases in the middle. This CDR3 is built from 14 residues. Germline CDR1 SNHLY, CDR2 FYNNEI. The CDR3 nucleotides read TGTGCCAGCAGCCACGGGACTGCTTCAGGGGAGCAGTACGTC. It yields the protein CASSHGTASGEQYV.

The chain carries TRBV6-8 and TRBJ1-6, with 7 bases fitting TRBD1. The germline V gene encodes CDR1 MNHGY and CDR2 SAAAGT. The ends lost 6 bases at V and 6 bases at J; junction bases unmatched: 2. This CDR3 is 13 amino acids long. The chain's CDR3 is CASSDRVNSPLHF. In nucleotides, the CDR3 is TGTGCCAGCAGCGACAGGGTTAATTCACCCCTCCACTTT.

The V call is TRBV19, the J call TRBJ1-5, with 8 bases identical to TRBD1. Per germline, CDR1 LNHDA and CDR2 SQIVND (reference sequence). The CDR3 has 15 amino acids. V trimming: 5 bases; J trimming: 5 bases; junction bases outside the gene matches: 8. In nucleotides, the CDR3 is TGTGCCAGTAGTCCGGGACAGGCCCGTTATCAGCCCCAGCATTTT. Its protein product is CASSPGQARYQPQHF.

The genes are TRBV20-1 and TRBJ2-3; D is unclear. Germline V CDR1 and CDR2: DFQATT, SNEGSKA (reference sequence). CDR3 size: 12 residues. Between the trimmed V and J ends, which lost 3 bases and 2 bases, there was a span of 6 bases. CDR3 amino acids: CSASPNTDTQYF. The CDR3 bases are TGCAGTGCTAGTCCTAACACAGATACGCAGTATTTT.

The gene calls are TRBV19 and TRBJ1-3; no firm D call. CDR3 length equals 13 residues. CDR1 and CDR2 (germline): LNHDA, SQIVND (reference sequence). Trimming stripped 8 bases from V and 0 bases from J, with 8 bases between. The CDR3 DNA follows: TGTGCCAGTGGACGAAGCTCTGGAAACACCATATATTTT. This encodes CASGRSSGNTIYF.

This clonotype was seen only a few times. The rearrangement joins TRBV14 to TRBJ1-4; D ambiguous. Trimming removed 0 bases at V and 0 bases at J, with 17 bases between. The CDR3 has 19 amino acids. The germline gives CDR1 SGHDN, CDR2 FVKESK. CDR3 nucleotides: TGTGCCAGCAGCCAAGATCGATGGCACCGGAATGCAACTAATGAAAAACTGTTTTTT. The encoded protein is CASSQDRWHRNATNEKLFF.

The chain employs TRBV5-1 and TRBJ2-7; 7 bases line up with TRBD1. In germline, CDR1 is SGHRS, CDR2 YFSETQ. With 4 bases clipped from V and 4 bases from J, the junction kept 8 bases outside the gene matches. The CDR3 has 14 residues. CDR3 nucleotides: TGCGCCAGCAGCAGATACAGGGGTGGGTACGAGCAGTACTTC. This encodes CASSRYRGGYEQYF. Full variable domain (rest looked up from reference TRBV5-1 and TRBJ2-7): KAGVTQTPRYLIKTRGQQVTLSCSPISGHRSVSWYQQTPGQGLQFLFEYFSETQRNKGNFPGRFSGRQFSNSRSEMNVSTLELGDSALYLCASSRYRGGYEQYFGPGTRLTVT.

The chain's CDR3 is CASNRDRLSGYSYNEQFF. The CDR3 DNA follows: TGTGCCAGCAACCGGGACAGACTTAGCGGATACTCCTACAATGAGCAGTTCTTC. The chain uses TRBV2 and TRBJ2-1; TRBD1 is a possible D gene (7 bases). The germline CDR1 and CDR2 sequences are SNHLY and FYNNEI. This CDR3 region has 18 residues. The V end was cut by 7 bases, the J end by 0 bases, with 22 bases between. The full variable domain, rest sourced from reference TRBV2 and TRBJ2-1, is EPEVTQTPSHQVTQMGQEVILRCVPISNHLYFYWYRQILGQKVEFLVSFYNNEISEKSEIFDDQFSVERPDGSNFTLKIRSTKLEDSAMYFCASNRDRLSGYSYNEQFFGPGTRLTVL.

This clonotype turned up a few times. The rearrangement joins TRBV7-9 to TRBJ1-4, with TRBD1 matching 7 bases. The germline gives CDR1 SEHNR, CDR2 FQNEAQ (reference sequence). Germline trimming cut 5 bases from V and 0 bases from J; bases unmatched to any gene: 6. The CDR3 has 16 amino acids. The CDR3 loop reads CASSPGTAPTNEKLFF. For the CDR3, the DNA is TGTGCCAGCAGCCCTGGGACAGCTCCAACTAATGAAAAACTGTTTTTT. Full variable domain (outside the CDR3, taken from reference TRBV7-9 and TRBJ1-4): DTGVSQNPRHKITKRGQNVTFRCDPISEHNRLYWYRQTLGQGPEFLTYFQNEAQLEKSRLLSDRFSAERPKGSFSTLEIQRTEQGDSAMYLCASSPGTAPTNEKLFFGSGTQLSVL.

V and J are TRBV7-2 and TRBJ2-4; 7 positions agree with TRBD2. CDR3 length: 15 residues. The germline V gene encodes CDR1 SGHTA and CDR2 FQGNSA. V lost 5 bases to trimming and J lost 0 bases; unmatched junction nucleotides: 4. The CDR3 loop reads CASSPGRIAKNIQYF. Here the CDR3 DNA reads TGTGCCAGCAGCCCCGGGAGGATAGCCAAAAACATTCAGTACTTC. Combining the CDR3 with reference TRBV7-2 and TRBJ2-4 gives the whole variable domain GAGVSQSPSNKVTEKGKDVELRCDPISGHTALYWYRQSLGQGLEFLIYFQGNSAPDKSGLPSDRFSAERTGGSVSTLTIQRTQQEDSAVYLCASSPGRIAKNIQYFGAGTRLSVL.

Many counts were recorded for this clonotype. This chain connects TRBV7-2 to TRBJ1-1; TRBD1 aligns across 7 bases. Germline V gene lookup returns CDR1 SGHTA and CDR2 FQGNSA. The CDR3 loop spans 13 amino acids. V dropped 5 bases and J dropped 13; count of bases not matched to a gene: 13. Written as DNA, the CDR3 is TGTGCCAGCAGCGCCCGACAGGGCCCCAGTGTTTTCTTT. Encoded protein: CASSARQGPSVFF.

The sample holds a few counts of this clonotype. The chain carries TRBV19 and TRBJ1-5; the match to TRBD1 covers 7 bases. The CDR3 is 15 amino acids. Germline V gives CDR1 LNHDA, CDR2 SQIVND (reference sequence). V was clipped by 6 bases and J by 3 bases; unmatched bases: 8. The CDR3 DNA reads as TGTGCCAGTAGGGACAGGCTTGGCGTCAATCAGCCCCAGCATTTT. This gives the protein CASRDRLGVNQPQHF.

In its sample, this clonotype was seen a few times. V usage is TRBV14 and J usage is TRBJ1-2; a weak D match, TRBD1 (6 bases). V was cut by 0 bases and J by 3 bases, with 17 bases left in between. CDR3 length: 17 amino acids. CDR1 and CDR2 (germline): SGHDN, FVKESK. The CDR3 coding sequence is TGTGCCAGCAGCCAAGATTCTTCCAGGGGCGGCGACTATGGCTACACCTTC. It is translated as CASSQDSSRGGDYGYTF. The variable domain in full, with the rest retrieved from reference TRBV14 and TRBJ1-2, is EAGVTQFPSHSVIEKGQTVTLRCDPISGHDNLYWYRRVMGKEIKFLLHFVKESKQDESGMPNNRFLAERTGGTYSTLKVQPAELEDSGVYFCASSQDSSRGGDYGYTFGSGTRLTVV.

The chain combines TRBV7-9 with TRBJ2-7; 9 nucleotides line up with TRBD1. The CDR3 has 16 residues. The germline V gene has CDR1 SEHNR and CDR2 FQNEAQ (reference sequence). V shed 5 bases, J shed 5 bases, and the junction held 13 bases outside the gene matches. This CDR3 is CASSGRPGTGYNEQYF. The CDR3 bases are TGTGCCAGCAGCGGCAGACCCGGGACAGGGTATAACGAGCAGTACTTC.

This chain uses TRBV28 with TRBJ2-1, with D tentatively TRBD1 (7 bases). The V end lost 5 bases, the J end lost 10 bases, and 12 bases lay between the germline ends. Germline CDR1 MDHEN, CDR2 SYDVKM. This CDR3 spans 12 amino acids. The CDR3 nucleotides read TGTGCCAGCAGTCTGACAGGGAGGGAGCAGTTCTTC. Amino acid sequence: CASSLTGREQFF.

This clonotype was observed at least ten times. The chain joins TRBV12-3 or TRBV12-4 to TRBJ1-5, with TRBD1 as a possible D gene (5 bases). V lost 6 bases, J lost 4 bases, and 16 bases lay in between. The CDR3 length is 15 residues. CDR3: CASRSKGRSNQPQHF. CDR3 sequence (DNA): TGTGCCAGCAGGAGCAAGGGACGTTCGAATCAGCCCCAGCATTTT.

This clonotype has only a few counts. The chain couples TRBV7-3 to TRBJ2-6, with D possibly being TRBD2 (6 bases). Germline V gene lookup returns CDR1 SGHTA and CDR2 FQGTGA. The CDR3 has 16 residues. Trimming left V 5 bases short and J 4 bases short, with 15 bases between. CDR3 in DNA: TGTGCCAGCAGCCGAGCCGGGGGAACCGGGGCCAACGTCCTGACTTTC. This gives the protein CASSRAGGTGANVLTF.

This chain connects TRBV28 to TRBJ2-7; 11 bases match TRBD1. Germline V gene lookup returns CDR1 MDHEN and CDR2 SYDVKM. The CDR3 loop spans 15 amino acids. J was trimmed by 3 bases and V by 4 bases; bases with no gene match: 5. The CDR3 is CASSSADRGLYEQYF. In DNA form, the CDR3 reads TGTGCCAGCAGTTCCGCGGACAGGGGGCTCTACGAGCAGTACTTC.

This clonotype showed up just a few times. The rearrangement uses TRBV4-1 and TRBJ2-5, with D possibly TRBD2 on 6 matching bases. Germline V gene lookup returns CDR1 MGHRA and CDR2 YSYEKL. Trimming stripped 3 bases from V and 3 bases from J, with 11 bases between. The CDR3 has 14 residues. CDR3: CASSHGTFKETQYF. Written as DNA, the CDR3 is TGCGCCAGCAGCCACGGGACTTTTAAAGAGACCCAGTACTTC.

This clonotype has only a few counts. V and J are TRBV7-9 and TRBJ2-7, with D possibly being TRBD1 (5 bases). The CDR3 spans 13 residues. From germline, CDR1 is SEHNR and CDR2 FQNEAQ (reference sequence). The V gene lost 3 bases and the J gene lost 1 base, with 7 bases spanning the gap. CDR3 region: CASSFRGSYEQYF. CDR3 nucleotide sequence: TGTGCCAGCAGCTTTAGGGGATCCTACGAGCAGTACTTC.

In nucleotides, the CDR3 is TGTGCCAGCAGTTCGGGGCGTCTTGGCGAGCAGTACGTC. As protein: CASSSGRLGEQYV. The chain carries TRBV12-3 or TRBV12-4 and TRBJ2-7; possibly TRBD1 or TRBD2 for D (5 bases each). V was pared by 4 bases and J by 6 bases, with 13 bases between. This CDR3 contains 13 residues.

This chain joins TRBV7-2 and TRBJ2-7; a weak D match, TRBD2 (5 bases). CDR1 is SGHTA, CDR2 FQGNSA, per germline. The ends were cut back, 3 bases at V and 3 bases at J, with 9 bases in the middle. There are 13 residues in the CDR3. Here the CDR3 reads CASSFGLGYEQYF. CDR3 coding DNA: TGTGCCAGCAGCTTCGGACTCGGCTACGAGCAGTACTTC. The complete variable domain, with remaining parts taken from reference TRBV7-2 and TRBJ2-7, reads GAGVSQSPSNKVTEKGKDVELRCDPISGHTALYWYRQSLGQGLEFLIYFQGNSAPDKSGLPSDRFSAERTGGSVSTLTIQRTQQEDSAVYLCASSFGLGYEQYFGPGTRLTVT.

This clonotype occurred a few times. The V gene is TRBV28, the J gene TRBJ1-1, with TRBD1 identical over 7 bases. This CDR3 comprises 14 residues. The J segment lost 4 bases and the V segment lost 2 bases, leaving 4 bases of the junction unmatched. In germline, CDR1 is MDHEN, CDR2 SYDVKM. The CDR3, as DNA: TGTGCCAGCAGTTTACCAGGACAGGTCACTGAAGCTTTCTTT. Its protein is CASSLPGQVTEAFF.

The V gene is TRBV9, the J gene TRBJ2-5; 8 bases match TRBD2. CDR1 and CDR2 (germline): SGDLS, YYNGEE. The CDR3 is 16 residues long. Unmatched junction bases numbered 14, after V lost 3 bases and J lost 7 bases. CDR3 loop: CASSGGEREPLGTQYF. The DNA of the CDR3 is TGTGCCAGCAGCGGTGGTGAGCGGGAGCCCCTGGGGACCCAGTACTTC.

The chain recombines TRBV12-3 or TRBV12-4 with TRBJ2-1; 7 nucleotides match TRBD2. Trimming at V came to 5 bases and at J to 4 bases, leaving 8 bases not matched to a gene. CDR3 length: 15 residues. The CDR3: CASSPRTRDYNEQFF. CDR3 in DNA: TGTGCCAGCAGTCCCCGGACTAGAGATTACAATGAGCAGTTCTTC.

The gene calls are TRBV28 and TRBJ1-2, with D unresolved. CDR1 is MDHEN and CDR2 is SYDVKM in the germline V gene. The CDR3 loop spans 13 amino acids. V lost 3 bases to trimming and J lost 8 bases, with 13 bases between them. The CDR3 DNA sequence: TGTGCCAGCAGTTTTTCGGACCGGGGAGGCTACACCTTC. Its protein is CASSFSDRGGYTF.

The chain couples TRBV12-3 or TRBV12-4 to TRBJ2-1; TRBD2 aligns across 12 bases. There are 20 residues in the CDR3. Losses at the gene ends were 0 bases for V and 0 bases for J; bases not matched to a gene: 9. The CDR3 region is CASSLAPGLAGFSSYNEQFF. The DNA for the CDR3 is TGTGCCAGCAGTTTAGCGCCTGGACTAGCGGGATTCAGCTCCTACAATGAGCAGTTCTTC.

This clonotype was found a few times. V is TRBV7-9 and J is TRBJ2-7; D possibly uses TRBD1 or TRBD2 (5 bases each). Germline loops: CDR1 SEHNR, CDR2 FQNEAQ (reference sequence). V shed 8 bases and J shed 2 bases, with 10 bases lying between them. The CDR3 totals 12 residues. The CDR3 reads CASGGLAYEQYV. DNA for the CDR3: TGTGCCAGCGGGGGATTAGCCTACGAGCAGTACGTC.